The 2 T cell receptor beta chains reported below all come from one sample, sequenced in a study of vaccination effects on CD4 cells after COVID-19. Their specific antigens are unknown. Before sequencing took place, the ViraFEST assay used viral peptide pools to expand antigen-specific CD4+ T cells. Isolation of CD4+ T cells took place after about nine days of culture. Sequencing was performed with immunoSEQ multiplex PCR; in TCRdb, only in-frame clones are kept and a portion is missing. Of around 19,000 clones in the sample, around 70% were seen once. The sequenced sample was CD4+ T cells from PBMCs cultured with HCoV-229E spike peptides, obtained before COVID-19 vaccination. The receptors were sampled from a human donor who received a COVID-19 vaccine.

The chain combines TRBV4-1 with TRBJ2-2, with 13 bases aligning to TRBD2. The V gene's germline CDR1 is MGHRA and CDR2 YSYEKL. Losses at the gene ends were 1 base for V and 7 bases for J; bases not matched to a gene: 9. This CDR3 has 18 amino acids. DNA of the CDR3: TGCGCCAGCAGCCAAGGACTAGCGGGGGGTTCTGAGGTCGGGGAGCTGTTTTTT. Translation: CASSQGLAGGSEVGELFF.

This rearrangement joins TRBV7-9 to TRBJ1-4; D possibly corresponds to TRBD1 (5 bases). The germline CDR1 and CDR2 sequences are SEHNR and FQNEAQ (reference sequence). This CDR3 is 16 amino acids long. Deletions cut 3 bases from V and 3 bases from J, with 14 bases between. CDR3 DNA sequence: TGTGCCAGCAGCTTGGGGGTGGGTCGCGCTAATGAAAAACTGTTTTTT. Translated: CASSLGVGRANEKLFF.